Each of the 18 T cell receptor beta chains below was sequenced from the same sample in a study of control samples from healthy donors and cancer patients. The data were produced by immunoSEQ multiplex PCR, yet TCRdb's version contains in-frame clones alone and is incomplete. The sample has about 110,000 clones, 80% to 90% seen once. Sequencing was carried out using blood. The receptors stem from a woman aged 45-59 years in good health.

This clone is medium-sized (0.01 to 0.1%) in the sample. The chain couples TRBV9 to TRBJ1-1, with 7 bases matching TRBD1. The ends lost 4 bases at V and 3 bases at J; junction bases unmatched: 12. The CDR3 is made up of 16 amino acids. Per germline, CDR1 SGDLS and CDR2 YYNGEE. The chain's CDR3 is CASSPRGGAADTEAFF. The CDR3 DNA reads as TGTGCCAGCAGCCCTAGAGGGGGCGCGGCGGACACTGAAGCTTTCTTT.

This chain connects TRBV7-6 to TRBJ2-1, with 8 bases fitting TRBD1. CDR1 is SGHVS and CDR2 is FNYEAQ in the germline V gene. This CDR3 has 15 amino acids. V gave up 3 bases and J gave up 10 bases; unmatched junction bases: 11. The CDR3 is CASSLEDREGWEQFF. The CDR3 DNA reads TGTGCCAGCAGCTTGGAGGACAGGGAAGGTTGGGAGCAGTTCTTC.

The chain has TRBV5-1 and TRBJ2-7; tentatively, D is TRBD2 (6 bases). The CDR3 is made up of 14 amino acids. V was trimmed by 4 bases and J by 6 bases, leaving 17 bases between them. Germline CDR1 SGHRS, CDR2 YFSETQ. For the CDR3, the DNA is TGCGCCAGCAGCCCCCGGACTACGGGGAGCGAGCAGTACTTC. As protein: CASSPRTTGSEQYF.

The J gene is TRBJ2-3, the V gene TRBV6-2 or TRBV6-3; unclear D gene. This CDR3 region has 14 residues. Per the germline V gene, CDR1 is MNHEY and CDR2 is SVGEGT. V lost 5 bases, J lost 2 bases, and 11 bases lay in between. The CDR3 spells CASSNWPHTDTQYF. The CDR3 region has the DNA TGTGCCAGCAGTAATTGGCCACACACAGATACGCAGTATTTT.

This clone was picked up one time. The chain employs TRBV19 and TRBJ1-1, with a possible D match to TRBD1 (6 bases). CDR3 size: 22 residues. V lost 4 bases to trimming and J lost 0 bases, with 33 bases between them. The germline CDR1 and CDR2 sequences are LNHDA and SQIVND (reference sequence). The DNA for the CDR3 is TGTGCCAGTAGTAACATACCAAAGGCAGGGGACCTGAGGAACCACATGAACACTGAAGCTTTCTTT. Translating it yields CASSNIPKAGDLRNHMNTEAFF.

The J gene is TRBJ2-2, the V gene TRBV24-1, with 7 nucleotides matching TRBD1. Per germline, CDR1 KGHDR and CDR2 SFDVKD. J gave up 0 bases and V 4 bases, and 4 bases lay outside the gene matches. The CDR3 is made up of 16 amino acids. The DNA for the CDR3 is TGTGCCACCAGTGAAACCGGGACAGCGAACACCGGGGAGCTGTTTTTT. Protein sequence: CATSETGTANTGELFF.

The V call is TRBV2, the J call TRBJ2-3, with D perhaps matching TRBD1 (6 bases). Germline loops: CDR1 SNHLY, CDR2 FYNNEI. The length of the CDR3 is 14 residues. Trimming removed 3 bases from V and 8 bases from J, with 15 bases in between. The CDR3 sequence: CASSEATGILTQYF. CDR3 DNA: TGTGCCAGCAGTGAGGCAACAGGGATTCTTACGCAGTATTTT.

This sequence joins TRBV11-2 and TRBJ1-3; no firm D call. This CDR3 comprises 13 residues. The germline gives CDR1 SGHAT, CDR2 FQNNGV. Trimming stripped 7 bases from V and 2 bases from J, with 9 bases between. CDR3 sequence reads: CASKLRAGNTIYF. The CDR3 DNA follows: TGTGCCAGCAAGCTGCGGGCTGGAAACACCATATATTTT. The full variable domain, with the rest looked up from reference TRBV11-2 and TRBJ1-3, is EAGVAQSPRYKIIEKRQSVAFWCNPISGHATLYWYQQILGQGPKLLIQFQNNGVVDDSQLPKDRFSAERLKGVDSTLKIQPAKLEDSAVYLCASKLRAGNTIYFGEGSWLTVV.

J is TRBJ2-7 and V is TRBV5-1, with D perhaps matching TRBD2 (5 bases). The germline CDR1 and CDR2 sequences are SGHRS and YFSETQ. The CDR3 length is 13 residues. The V end was cut by 5 bases, the J end by 7 bases, with 16 bases between. The CDR3: CASRGRALWEQYV. CDR3 nucleotides: TGCGCCAGCAGGGGGAGAGCGCTCTGGGAGCAGTACGTC.

This clone was seen a single time. This chain joins TRBV19 and TRBJ2-1; 7 bases match TRBD2. The V gene end was trimmed by 8 bases and the J gene end by 11 bases; junction bases not matched to a gene: 15. This CDR3 contains 14 residues. Germline V gene sequence: CDR1 LNHDA, CDR2 SQIVND (reference sequence). The DNA of the CDR3 is TGTGCCAGTGTAAGGGATGTGGCGGGGGACCAGCAGTTCTTC. It translates to CASVRDVAGDQQFF.

The chain couples TRBV5-1 to TRBJ2-3; D possibly uses TRBD1 or TRBD2 (5 bases each). There are 13 residues in the CDR3. Germline V gives CDR1 SGHRS, CDR2 YFSETQ. V gave up 6 bases and J gave up 2 bases, with 10 bases separating them. CDR3 amino acids: CASTGPATDTQYF. CDR3 bases: TGCGCCAGCACGGGGCCGGCCACAGATACGCAGTATTTT.

The chain is built from TRBV9 and TRBJ2-7; 9 bases line up with TRBD2. The J segment lost 3 bases and the V segment lost 7 bases, leaving 5 bases of the junction unmatched. Germline loops: CDR1 SGDLS, CDR2 YYNGEE. The CDR3 runs to 13 residues. The CDR3 reads CASALAGDYEQYF. CDR3 DNA sequence: TGTGCCAGCGCCTTAGCGGGGGACTACGAGCAGTACTTC. The whole variable domain, remainder taken from reference TRBV9 and TRBJ2-7, is DSGVTQTPKHLITATGQRVTLRCSPRSGDLSVYWYQQSLDQGLQFLIQYYNGEERAKGNILERFSAQQFPDLHSELNLSSLELGDSALYFCASALAGDYEQYFGPGTRLTVT.

CDR3 nucleotide sequence: TGTGCCACCAGTGGAGCAGGGGGCGGCTATGGCTACACCTTC. Its protein product is CATSGAGGGYGYTF. The chain couples TRBV24-1 to TRBJ1-2, with 8 bases fitting TRBD1. Germline CDR1 reads KGHDR; CDR2 reads SFDVKD. This CDR3 has 14 residues. With V trimmed by 5 bases and J by 4 bases, 5 bases remained unmatched.

V and J are TRBV4-1 and TRBJ2-5, with unresolved D. V was cut by 1 base and J by 7 bases, with 10 bases left in between. The CDR3 spans 13 residues. Germline V gene sequence: CDR1 MGHRA, CDR2 YSYEKL. The CDR3 bases are TGCGCCAGCAGCCAAGTCGGCAGCCCGACCCAGTACTTC. Its translation is CASSQVGSPTQYF.

This clone was detected a few times. The chain couples TRBV7-9 to TRBJ1-2; D uncertain. The germline V and J ends were trimmed by 5 bases and 2 bases, with 15 bases remaining between them. The CDR3 totals 15 residues. Germline values: CDR1 SEHNR, CDR2 FQNEAQ (reference sequence). Here the CDR3 DNA reads TGTGCCAGCAGCCGCTCCGGGCGGTTCAACTATGGCTACACCTTC. Protein: CASSRSGRFNYGYTF. Based on the CDR3 plus reference TRBV7-9 and TRBJ1-2, the full variable domain is DTGVSQNPRHKITKRGQNVTFRCDPISEHNRLYWYRQTLGQGPEFLTYFQNEAQLEKSRLLSDRFSAERPKGSFSTLEIQRTEQGDSAMYLCASSRSGRFNYGYTFGSGTRLTVV.

The J gene is TRBJ2-3, the V gene TRBV7-3; weak D call: TRBD2 (5 bases). V lost 4 bases to trimming and J lost 0 bases, with 11 bases between them. CDR3 size: 15 residues. Germline CDR1 is SGHTA and CDR2 is FQGTGA. CDR3 in amino acids: CASSSGLGSTDTQYF. The CDR3 bases are TGTGCCAGCAGCTCCGGACTCGGAAGCACAGATACGCAGTATTTT.

The chain has TRBV6-4 and TRBJ2-2; 7 bases align to TRBD2. Trimming at V came to 3 bases and at J to 4 bases, leaving 5 bases not matched to a gene. Germline CDR1 MRHNA, CDR2 SNTAGT. This CDR3 comprises 15 residues. CDR3: CASSDGGSGTGELFF. CDR3 bases: TGTGCCAGCAGTGATGGCGGGAGTGGCACCGGGGAGCTGTTTTTT.

V and J are TRBV15 and TRBJ1-1; no clear D. CDR1 and CDR2 from the germline V gene are LNHNV and YYDKDF (reference sequence). The ends were cut back, 3 bases at V and 5 bases at J, with 16 bases in the middle. This CDR3 comprises 15 residues. CDR3 amino acids: CATSSRAAANTEAFF. The CDR3 nucleotides are TGTGCCACCAGCAGCCGAGCTGCTGCGAATACTGAAGCTTTCTTT.